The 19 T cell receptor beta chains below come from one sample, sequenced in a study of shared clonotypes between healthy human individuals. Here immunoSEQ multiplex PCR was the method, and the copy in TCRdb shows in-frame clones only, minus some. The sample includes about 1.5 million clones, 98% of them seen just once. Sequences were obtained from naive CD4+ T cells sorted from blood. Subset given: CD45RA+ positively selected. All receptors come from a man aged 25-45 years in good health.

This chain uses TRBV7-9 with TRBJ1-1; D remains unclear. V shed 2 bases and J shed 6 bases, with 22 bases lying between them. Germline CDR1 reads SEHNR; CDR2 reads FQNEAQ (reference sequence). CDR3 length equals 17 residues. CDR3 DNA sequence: TGTGCCAGCAGCTTATCCCTCTTACCACATCTGGCGCCTGAAGCTTTCTTT. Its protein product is CASSLSLLPHLAPEAFF.

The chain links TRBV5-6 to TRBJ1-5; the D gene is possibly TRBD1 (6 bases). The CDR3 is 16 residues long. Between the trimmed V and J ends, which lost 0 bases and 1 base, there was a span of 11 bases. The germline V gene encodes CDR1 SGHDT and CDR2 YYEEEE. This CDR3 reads CASSLAPGASNQPQHF. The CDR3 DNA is TGTGCCAGCAGCTTGGCCCCAGGGGCGAGCAATCAGCCCCAGCATTTT.

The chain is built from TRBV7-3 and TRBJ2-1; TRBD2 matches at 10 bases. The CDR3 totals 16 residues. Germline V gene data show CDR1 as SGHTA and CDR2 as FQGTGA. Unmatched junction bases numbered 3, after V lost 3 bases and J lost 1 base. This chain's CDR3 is CASSLTSGLSYNEQFF. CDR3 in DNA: TGTGCCAGCAGCTTGACTAGCGGGTTATCCTACAATGAGCAGTTCTTC.

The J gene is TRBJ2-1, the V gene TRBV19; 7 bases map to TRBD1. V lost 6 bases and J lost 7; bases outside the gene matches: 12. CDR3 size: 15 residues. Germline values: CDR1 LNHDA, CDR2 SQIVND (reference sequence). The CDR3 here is CASSRGQASGNEQFF. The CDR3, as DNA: TGTGCCAGTAGCCGAGGACAGGCCTCGGGTAATGAGCAGTTCTTC. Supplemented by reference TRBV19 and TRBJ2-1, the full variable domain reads DGGITQSPKYLFRKEGQNVTLSCEQNLNHDAMYWYRQDPGQGLRLIYYSQIVNDFQKGDIAEGYSVSREKKESFPLTVTSAQKNPTAFYLCASSRGQASGNEQFFGPGTRLTVL.

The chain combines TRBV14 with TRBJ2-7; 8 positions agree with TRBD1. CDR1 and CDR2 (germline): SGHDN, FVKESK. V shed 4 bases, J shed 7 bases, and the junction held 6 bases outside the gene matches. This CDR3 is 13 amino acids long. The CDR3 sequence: CASSRQGAREQYF. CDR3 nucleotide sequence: TGTGCCAGCAGCCGGCAGGGGGCGAGGGAGCAGTACTTC.

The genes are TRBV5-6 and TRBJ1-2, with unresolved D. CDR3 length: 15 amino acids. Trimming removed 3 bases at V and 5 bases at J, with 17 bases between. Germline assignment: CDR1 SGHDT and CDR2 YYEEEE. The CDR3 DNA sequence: TGTGCCAGCAGCTGGGGATATCTTCCGGAGTATGGCTACACCTTC. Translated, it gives CASSWGYLPEYGYTF.

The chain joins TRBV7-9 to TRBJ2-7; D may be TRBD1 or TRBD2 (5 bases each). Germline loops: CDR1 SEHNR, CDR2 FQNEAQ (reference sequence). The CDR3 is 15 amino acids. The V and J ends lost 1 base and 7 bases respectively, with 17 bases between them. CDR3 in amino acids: CASSLVEGRGGEQYF. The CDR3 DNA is TGTGCCAGCAGCTTAGTTGAGGGGAGAGGTGGAGAGCAGTACTTC.

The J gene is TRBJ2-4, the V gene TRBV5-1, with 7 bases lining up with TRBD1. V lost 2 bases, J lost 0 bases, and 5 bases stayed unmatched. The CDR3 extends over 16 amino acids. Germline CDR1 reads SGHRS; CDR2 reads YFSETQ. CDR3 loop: CASSLGQAIAKNIQYF. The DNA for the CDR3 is TGCGCCAGCAGCTTAGGACAGGCTATAGCCAAAAACATTCAGTACTTC.

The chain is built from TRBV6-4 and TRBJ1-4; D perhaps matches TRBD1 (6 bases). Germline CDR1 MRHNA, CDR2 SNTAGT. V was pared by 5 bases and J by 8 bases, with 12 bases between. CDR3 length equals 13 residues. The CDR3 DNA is TGTGCCAGCAGTCGGGGGGCAGGGGAAAAACTGTTTTTT. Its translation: CASSRGAGEKLFF.

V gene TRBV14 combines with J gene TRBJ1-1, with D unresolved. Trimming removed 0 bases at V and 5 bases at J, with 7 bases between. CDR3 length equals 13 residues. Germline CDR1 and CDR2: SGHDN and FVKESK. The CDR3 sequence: CASSQEMITEAFF. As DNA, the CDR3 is TGTGCCAGCAGCCAAGAAATGATAACTGAAGCTTTCTTT.

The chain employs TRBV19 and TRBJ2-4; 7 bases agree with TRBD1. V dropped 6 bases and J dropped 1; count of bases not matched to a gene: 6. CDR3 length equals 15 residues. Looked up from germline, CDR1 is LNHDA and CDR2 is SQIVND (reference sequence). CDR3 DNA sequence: TGTGCCAGTAGCACCCCGGGACAGGCCAAAAACATTCAGTACTTC. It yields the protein CASSTPGQAKNIQYF.

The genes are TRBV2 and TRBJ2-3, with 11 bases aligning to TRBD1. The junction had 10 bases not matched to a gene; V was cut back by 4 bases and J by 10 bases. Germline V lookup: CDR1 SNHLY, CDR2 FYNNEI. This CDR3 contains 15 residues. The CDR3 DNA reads TGTGCCAGCAGTGTGTACGGGACAGGGGGTCGTCCGCAGTATTTT. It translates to CASSVYGTGGRPQYF.

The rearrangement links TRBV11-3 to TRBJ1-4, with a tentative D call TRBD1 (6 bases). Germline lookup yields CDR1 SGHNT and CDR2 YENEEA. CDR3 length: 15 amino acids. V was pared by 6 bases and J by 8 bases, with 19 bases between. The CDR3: CASRRTTGLGEKLFF. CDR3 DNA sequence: TGTGCCAGCAGAAGAACTACAGGGTTGGGAGAAAAACTGTTTTTT.

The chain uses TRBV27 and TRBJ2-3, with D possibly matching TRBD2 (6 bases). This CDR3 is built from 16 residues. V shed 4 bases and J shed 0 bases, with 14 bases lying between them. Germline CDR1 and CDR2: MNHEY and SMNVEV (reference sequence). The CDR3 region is CASSSTGSRSTDTQYF. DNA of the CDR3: TGTGCCAGCAGTTCCACCGGGAGTCGCAGCACAGATACGCAGTATTTT.

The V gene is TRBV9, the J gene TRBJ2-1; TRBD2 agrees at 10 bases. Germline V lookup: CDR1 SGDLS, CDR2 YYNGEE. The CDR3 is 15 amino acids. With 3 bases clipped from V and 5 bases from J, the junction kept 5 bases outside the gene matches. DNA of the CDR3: TGTGCCAGCAGCGAGAGCGGGAGGGTCAACAATGAGCAGTTCTTC. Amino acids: CASSESGRVNNEQFF.

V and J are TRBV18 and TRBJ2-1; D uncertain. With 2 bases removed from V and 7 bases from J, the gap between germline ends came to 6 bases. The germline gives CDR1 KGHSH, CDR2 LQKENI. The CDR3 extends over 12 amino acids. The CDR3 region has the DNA TGTGCCAGCTCACCAATGCGAAATGAGCAGTTCTTC. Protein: CASSPMRNEQFF.

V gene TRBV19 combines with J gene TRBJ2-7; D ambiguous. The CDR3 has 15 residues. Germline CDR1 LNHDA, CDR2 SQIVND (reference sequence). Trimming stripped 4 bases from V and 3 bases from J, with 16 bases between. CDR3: CASSTTALENYEQYF. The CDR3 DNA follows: TGTGCCAGTAGTACCACGGCGCTGGAGAACTACGAGCAGTACTTC.

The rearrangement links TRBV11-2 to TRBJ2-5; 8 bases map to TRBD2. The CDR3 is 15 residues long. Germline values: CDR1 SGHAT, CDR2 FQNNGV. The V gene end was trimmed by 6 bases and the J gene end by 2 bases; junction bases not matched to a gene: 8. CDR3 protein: CASSLISGIQETQYF. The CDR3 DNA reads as TGTGCCAGCAGTTTAATTAGCGGGATTCAAGAGACCCAGTACTTC.

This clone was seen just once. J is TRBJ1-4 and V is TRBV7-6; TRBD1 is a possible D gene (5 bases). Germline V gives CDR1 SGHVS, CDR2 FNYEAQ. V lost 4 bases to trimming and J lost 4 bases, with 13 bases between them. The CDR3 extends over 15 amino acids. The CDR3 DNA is TGTGCCAGCAGCTCGTCAGGGATGATTAATGAAAAACTGTTTTTT. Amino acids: CASSSSGMINEKLFF.